These T cell receptor beta chains were read from a single sample in a study of control samples from healthy donors and cancer patients. TCRdb's copy holds only in-frame clones and misses some; the assay was immunoSEQ multiplex PCR. The sample has approximately 81,000 clones, around 94% seen once. Sequencing used blood. The receptors shown here come from a woman under 30 in good health. CDR3s include the opening cysteine and the closing phenylalanine or tryptophan. A D gene is named only where the DNA matches it firmly. The size of a clone is reported for some rows only, either as once, few or many, or as a class for expanded clones.

>.|TRBV5-1|13|.|TRBJ1-1
CASSAETNTEAFF
TGCGCCAGCAGCGCAGAGACGAACACTGAAGCTTTCTTT
>.|TRBV6-5|15|TRBD1|TRBJ1-6
CASTPDRGHLSPLHF
TGTGCCAGCACCCCGGACAGGGGACACCTTTCACCCCTCCACTTT
>.|TRBV9|16|.|TRBJ2-5
CASSELPWRGQETQYF
TGTGCCAGCAGCGAGCTTCCTTGGAGGGGACAAGAGACCCAGTACTTC
>.|TRBV5-1|13|.|TRBJ1-1
CASRVAGESEAFF
TGCGCCAGCAGAGTCGCGGGGGAGTCTGAAGCTTTCTTT
>.|TRBV6-2/TRBV6-3|16|.|TRBJ1-1
CASSYHNMAPNTEAFF
TGTGCCAGCAGTTATCATAACATGGCGCCGAACACTGAAGCTTTCTTT
>.|TRBV28|15|.|TRBJ2-1
CASSLFRGFDNEQFF
TGTGCCAGCAGTTTATTCCGCGGCTTTGACAATGAGCAGTTCTTC
>.|TRBV5-4|16|.|TRBJ2-3
CASSLWDLSGTDTQYF
TGTGCCAGCAGCCTATGGGACTTATCCGGCACAGATACGCAGTATTTT
>.|TRBV7-9|13|TRBD1|TRBJ1-2
CASSLNRGNGYTF
TGTGCCAGCAGCCTGAACAGGGGGAATGGCTACACCTTC
>.|TRBV19|16|TRBD1|TRBJ2-1
CASSPHRGRGPNEQFF
TGTGCCAGTAGTCCCCACAGGGGGCGAGGTCCGAATGAGCAGTTCTTC
>.|TRBV6-6|14|.|TRBJ1-4
CASSYIRPDEKLFF
TGTGCCAGCAGTTACATCCGGCCGGATGAAAAACTGTTTTTT
>.|TRBV10-1|12|.|TRBJ1-6
CASSDGLSPLHF
TGCGCCAGCAGTGACGGGCTTTCACCCCTCCACTTT
>.|TRBV2|14|TRBD1|TRBJ1-1
CASTGQGTNTEAFF
TGTGCCAGCACAGGACAGGGAACGAACACTGAAGCTTTCTTT
>.|TRBV5-6|15|.|TRBJ2-6
CASSLAVSGANVLTF
TGTGCCAGCAGCTTGGCCGTGTCCGGGGCCAACGTCCTGACTTTC
>.|TRBV10-3|17|TRBD2|TRBJ2-7
CAISESGLAGGRYEQYF
TGTGCCATCAGTGAGTCGGGACTAGCGGGAGGGAGGTACGAGCAGTACTTC
>.|TRBV11-3|13|.|TRBJ2-1
CASSLRTNNEQFF
TGTGCCAGCAGCCTCAGAACGAACAATGAGCAGTTCTTC
>.|TRBV29-1|12|.|TRBJ2-5
CSVRLGQETQYF
TGCAGCGTTAGGTTGGGCCAAGAGACCCAGTACTTC
>.|TRBV6-5|16|.|TRBJ2-7
CASSYGSGSIATRQYF
TGTGCCAGCAGTTACGGATCCGGTTCGATAGCGACAAGGCAGTACTTC
>.|TRBV5-8|15|.|TRBJ1-2
CASSFGGALGYGYTF
TGTGCCAGCAGCTTTGGAGGGGCGCTTGGCTATGGCTACACCTTC
>once|TRBV6-5|12|TRBD1|TRBJ2-7
CASSYFAGTEVF
TGTGCCAGCAGTTACTTTGCCGGGACAGAAGTTTTC
>once|TRBV7-9|17|TRBD2|TRBJ2-7
CASSGYGGGQTSYEQYF
TGTGCCAGCAGCGGGTACGGCGGGGGGCAAACCTCCTACGAGCAGTACTTC
>.|TRBV4-1|16|TRBD1|TRBJ1-2
CASSTAGTVGNYGYTF
TGCGCCAGCAGCACTGCCGGGACAGTAGGGAACTATGGCTACACCTTC
>once|TRBV19|18|.|TRBJ1-5
CASSVGAFGGLSNQPQHF
TGTGCCAGTAGTGTGGGGGCTTTTGGGGGGCTAAGCAATCAGCCCCAGCATTTT
>large|TRBV20-1|11|.|TRBJ2-7
CSARDDYEQYF
TGCAGTGCTAGAGATGACTACGAGCAGTACTTC
>once|TRBV5-1|19|TRBD1|TRBJ2-6
CASSLGRRGHSAGANVLTF
TGCGCCAGCAGCTTGGGCCGCAGGGGGCACTCGGCTGGGGCCAACGTCCTGACTTTC
>once|TRBV3-1/TRBV3-2|15|.|TRBJ2-1
CASTSGLSSYNEQFF
TGTGCCAGCACCAGCGGACTGTCCTCCTACAATGAGCAGTTCTTC
>.|TRBV7-3|15|TRBD2|TRBJ2-1
CASSLGGSPHNEQFF
TGTGCCAGCAGCTTAGGCGGGAGTCCCCACAATGAGCAGTTCTTC